This entry lists 20 T cell receptor beta chains sequenced from one sample in a study of T cell repertoires and Cas9 in healthy adults. The table came from immunoSEQ multiplex PCR; TCRdb's copy has only in-frame clones and leaves some out. The data hold approximately 23,000 clones, with about 89% observed a single time. Sequencing was performed on CD4+ effector T cells (CD127+, CD25-, CD137-, CD154-) from PBMCs; culture status not recorded. All receptors derive from a human donor in good health.

As concerns this clone: The junction differs from germline at one of its ends, possibly a read error. The chain joins TRBV7-7 to TRBJ2-2; weak D call: TRBD2 (6 bases). The CDR3 has 16 amino acids. Germline lookup yields CDR1 SSHAT and CDR2 FNYEAQ (reference sequence). This CDR3 is CASSLGPGGDTGELFF. The CDR3 bases are TGTGCTAGCAGCTTAGGACCCGGCGGGGATACCGGGGAGCTGTTTTTT.

This chain joins TRBV28 and TRBJ1-1; D ambiguous. CDR1 MDHEN and CDR2 SYDVKM come from the germline V gene. Trimming took 3 bases from V and 1 from J, leaving 12 bases between them. This CDR3 contains 15 residues. This chain's CDR3 is CASSFPSRANTEAFF. The DNA for the CDR3 is TGTGCCAGCAGTTTTCCCAGTCGGGCGAACACTGAAGCTTTCTTT.

The V gene is TRBV6-1, the J gene TRBJ2-1, with D possibly being TRBD2 (6 bases). The V and J ends lost 6 bases and 5 bases respectively, with 8 bases between them. The germline V gene encodes CDR1 MNHNS and CDR2 SASEGT. The CDR3 contains 12 residues. In DNA, the CDR3 is TGTGCCAGCAGCGGGACTCACAATGAGCAGTTCTTC. It translates to CASSGTHNEQFF.

This clone was seen just once. V is TRBV5-1 and J is TRBJ2-7; D is unclear. The CDR3 is 13 amino acids. Trimming took 3 bases from V and 5 from J, leaving 12 bases between them. Germline V gene lookup returns CDR1 SGHRS and CDR2 YFSETQ. CDR3 DNA sequence: TGCGCCAGCAGCTCCATGGGCACTGACGAGCAGTACTTC. The encoded protein is CASSSMGTDEQYF. Complete variable domain (other parts from reference TRBV5-1 and TRBJ2-7): KAGVTQTPRYLIKTRGQQVTLSCSPISGHRSVSWYQQTPGQGLQFLFEYFSETQRNKGNFPGRFSGRQFSNSRSEMNVSTLELGDSALYLCASSSMGTDEQYFGPGTRLTVT.

This clone is a singleton in its sample. V and J are TRBV6-5 and TRBJ2-7, with 11 bases that match TRBD1. The V gene end was trimmed by 8 bases and the J gene end by 7 bases; junction bases not matched to a gene: 7. Germline loops: CDR1 MNHEY, CDR2 SVGAGI. There are 13 residues in the CDR3. The DNA for the CDR3 is TGTGCCAGCGGGGACAGGGGGGGCGGAGAGCAGTACTTC. Translating gives CASGDRGGGEQYF.

Only one count was recorded for this clone. This chain links TRBV2 with TRBJ2-7; possibly TRBD1 for D (7 bases). The CDR3 runs to 12 residues. V lost 6 bases to trimming and J lost 7 bases, with 13 bases between them. Per the germline V gene, CDR1 is SNHLY and CDR2 is FYNNEI. The CDR3 coding sequence is TGTGCCAGCAGGCGGGACAGAAGAGAGCAGTACTTC. Translating gives CASRRDRREQYF.

This rearrangement joins TRBV28 to TRBJ2-7; maybe TRBD2 (6 bases). Germline V gene data show CDR1 as MDHEN and CDR2 as SYDVKM. This CDR3 has 13 residues. V was pared by 5 bases and J by 6 bases, with 14 bases between. CDR3 protein: CASSIGLRGEQYF. DNA of the CDR3: TGTGCCAGCAGTATAGGACTAAGGGGCGAGCAGTACTTC. Using reference TRBV28 and TRBJ2-7 for the parts outside the CDR3, the full variable domain is DVKVTQSSRYLVKRTGEKVFLECVQDMDHENMFWYRQDPGLGLRLIYFSYDVKMKEKGDIPEGYSVSREKKERFSLILESASTNQTSMYLCASSIGLRGEQYFGPGTRLTVT.

This clone was observed once. The V gene is TRBV29-1, the J gene TRBJ2-1; 13 bases align to TRBD2. From germline, CDR1 is SQVTM and CDR2 ANQGSEA. The V gene end was trimmed by 7 bases and the J gene end by 3 bases; junction bases not matched to a gene: 6. The CDR3 is 15 amino acids. This CDR3 reads CSASGLAGHYNEQFF. The CDR3 DNA follows: TGCAGCGCTTCGGGACTAGCGGGGCACTACAATGAGCAGTTCTTC.

The chain links TRBV7-3 to TRBJ2-6; D uncertain. The CDR3 length is 16 residues. The V gene's germline CDR1 is SGHTA and CDR2 FQGTGA. Trimming took off 5 bases at V and 0 bases at J, with 11 bases between the two ends. The CDR3 reads CASSPGSYSGANVLTF. CDR3 in DNA: TGTGCCAGCAGCCCCGGGTCGTACTCTGGGGCCAACGTCCTGACTTTC.

V usage is TRBV4-2 and J usage is TRBJ2-5, with D perhaps TRBD1 or TRBD2 (7 bases each). The DNA end is more similar to TRBJ2-7, so the J call may be wrong. Germline loops: CDR1 LGHNA, CDR2 YNFKEQ. This CDR3 is 15 amino acids long. CDR3 sequence (DNA): TGTGCCAGCAGCCAGGGGGGGGGACAGTCCTACGAGCAGTACTTC. Its protein product is CASSQGGGQSYEQYF.

The gene calls are TRBV9 and TRBJ2-5; 10 nucleotides align to TRBD2. The J segment lost 1 base and the V segment lost 4 bases, leaving 10 bases of the junction unmatched. Per germline, CDR1 SGDLS and CDR2 YYNGEE. The CDR3 runs 17 residues. The CDR3 bases are TGTGCCAGCAGCCCCGGGCTAGCGGGAGTGGGCCAAGAGACCCAGTACTTC. Protein product: CASSPGLAGVGQETQYF. The full variable domain, rest sourced from reference TRBV9 and TRBJ2-5, is DSGVTQTPKHLITATGQRVTLRCSPRSGDLSVYWYQQSLDQGLQFLIQYYNGEERAKGNILERFSAQQFPDLHSELNLSSLELGDSALYFCASSPGLAGVGQETQYFGPGTRLLVL.

The J gene is TRBJ2-7, the V gene TRBV6-6, with D possibly being TRBD2 (6 bases). Germline CDR1 MNHNY, CDR2 SVGAGI (reference sequence). This CDR3 has 14 amino acids. The V end was cut by 8 bases, the J end by 2 bases, with 16 bases between. For the CDR3, the DNA is TGTGCCAGCGCCCCGCGACTAGTAACCTACGAGCAGTACTTC. Protein: CASAPRLVTYEQYF.

This chain connects TRBV30 to TRBJ2-5; 11 bases fit TRBD2. CDR3 length equals 14 residues. Germline V CDR1 and CDR2: GTSNPN, SVGIG (reference sequence). Unmatched junction bases numbered 2, after V lost 5 bases and J lost 0 bases. The CDR3: CAWGSGRDQETQYF. The CDR3 DNA reads as TGTGCCTGGGGTAGCGGGAGGGACCAAGAGACCCAGTACTTC.

This chain links TRBV10-3 with TRBJ1-2, with a tentative D call TRBD1 (5 bases). Germline V CDR1 and CDR2: ENHRY, SYGVKD. There are 14 residues in the CDR3. V was cut by 4 bases and J by 7 bases, with 16 bases left in between. The CDR3 region has the DNA TGTGCCATCAGTGTGAATACAGGAGCCGGTGGCTACACCTTC. Its protein product is CAISVNTGAGGYTF.

The chain is built from TRBV10-3 and TRBJ1-3; D gene unclear. Per the germline V gene, CDR1 is ENHRY and CDR2 is SYGVKD. The CDR3 is made up of 11 amino acids. Deletions cut 8 bases from V and 2 bases from J, with 4 bases between. CDR3 nucleotides: TGTGCCATCTCAACTGGAAACACCATATATTTT. Protein product: CAISTGNTIYF.

The chain uses TRBV28 and TRBJ2-7, with D perhaps matching TRBD2 (5 bases). The CDR3 loop spans 13 amino acids. Germline lookup yields CDR1 MDHEN and CDR2 SYDVKM. V was cut by 3 bases and J by 0 bases, with 6 bases left in between. The DNA for the CDR3 is TGTGCCAGCAGTTTTGGGAGCTCCTACGAGCAGTACTTC. As protein: CASSFGSSYEQYF.

J is TRBJ1-2 and V is TRBV10-3; D gene ambiguous. The ends were cut back, 11 bases at V and 4 bases at J, with 17 bases in the middle. The CDR3 is made up of 13 amino acids. Per the germline V gene, CDR1 is ENHRY and CDR2 is SYGVKD. The CDR3 DNA reads as TGTGCCTCCTCGGGCGGCGGAGGCTATGGCTACACCTTC. Its translation is CASSGGGGYGYTF.

The chain recombines TRBV20-1 with TRBJ2-5; D is uncertain. This CDR3 comprises 10 residues. Trimming shortened V by 5 bases and J by 4 bases, and 5 bases separated the two germline ends. Germline lookup yields CDR1 DFQATT and CDR2 SNEGSKA (reference sequence). The CDR3 is CSADSETQYF. The CDR3 DNA reads TGCAGTGCTGATTCAGAGACCCAGTACTTC.

This sequence joins TRBV9 and TRBJ1-3; D is perhaps TRBD1 (6 bases). With 4 bases removed from V and 2 bases from J, the gap between germline ends came to 10 bases. Germline CDR1 SGDLS, CDR2 YYNGEE. The CDR3 contains 14 residues. CDR3 in DNA: TGTGCCAGCAGCCCCCCAGGGGCTGGAAACACCATATATTTT. Its translation: CASSPPGAGNTIYF.

The J gene is TRBJ2-2, the V gene TRBV30; no clear D. V lost 1 base, J lost 7 bases, and 16 bases lay in between. In germline, CDR1 is GTSNPN, CDR2 SVGIG (reference sequence). The CDR3 is made up of 15 amino acids. CDR3 amino acids: CAWSERGRLGGELFF. The CDR3 DNA follows: TGTGCCTGGAGTGAGAGAGGAAGGCTTGGCGGGGAGCTGTTTTTT.